These T cell receptor beta chains were read from a single sample in a study of cytotoxic CD8 clonotypes in ibrutinib-treated CLL. Here immunoSEQ multiplex PCR was the method, and the copy in TCRdb shows in-frame clones only, minus some. Found here are around 160,000 clones, about 88% of them singletons; the top ten hold around 3.1%. The input for sequencing was PBMCs, taken at disease progression, from a patient treated with ibrutinib. Every receptor here comes from a human donor with chronic lymphocytic leukemia. Both conserved end residues are part of each CDR3. Fields, in order: V gene, CDR3 length, CDR3 protein.

TRBV5-1,13,CASSLGQGNTIYF
TRBV5-6,14,CASSSVRSTDTQYF
TRBV7-9,15,CASSPGLGAAAEQYF
TRBV4-1,16,CASSRGTNANTGELFF
TRBV13,12,CASSLVPPEQYF
TRBV5-1,16,CASSLHGGIESYEQYF
TRBV1,22,CTSSQGPGQGIKPCGANYGYTF
TRBV5-6,16,CASSWGLAGDEDTQYF
TRBV5-1,15,CASSLSHQARYEQYF
TRBV28,13,CASSLLSAYEQYF
TRBV5-1,15,CASSPGRGSNEKLFF
TRBV19,15,CASSMGRLGGEKLFF
TRBV9,14,CASSGKGSVDGYTF
TRBV28,15,CASSPPPQGEETQYF
TRBV9,15,CASSSPYGKPDTQYF
TRBV9,17,CASSHRDDKSSYNEQFF
TRBV4-1,15,CASSRALAAQETQYF
TRBV4-3,15,CASSQDRGAPYEQYF
TRBV7-2,11,CASSLSDTQYF
TRBV6-1,15,CASSDLGAHVLGWDF
TRBV7-3,15,CASSLAAGFDGELFF
TRBV6-1,12,CASITGPGELFF
TRBV4-2,18,CASSQDPRMGGGHNEQFF
TRBV2,15,CASRGHGANTGELFF
TRBV28,14,CASGQPSPPYEQYF
TRBV30,15,CAWTEQGASNQPQHF
TRBV6-5,14,CASSSNLRTNGYTF